The rows below give T cell receptor beta chains drawn from one sample of a study of T cell repertoires in cytomegalovirus infection. Using its own MiXCR run on the reads, TCRdb lists one record per CDR3 protein. The table records some 220,000 distinct CDR3 sequences, approximately 7% of them present only once. Sequencing used PBMCs. All receptors come from a human donor in good health (CMV status not recorded). Some clones in this sample may be carry-over from other donors' samples. Both conserved end residues are part of each CDR3. D genes are given only for firm matches. Where a row states a size, it is once, few, many or the class of an expanded clone; other rows omit it.

>TRBV20-1|TRBD2|many|TRBJ2-5
CSAPSGREETQYF
TGCAGTGCCCCGAGCGGGAGGGAAGAGACCCAGTACTTC
>TRBV7-3|.|many|TRBJ1-2
CASSLTGVGGDYGYTF
TGTGCCAGCAGCTTAACGGGAGTCGGGGGAGACTATGGCTACACCTTC
>TRBV7-9|.|many|TRBJ1-2
CASSLQLETNYGYTF
TGTGCCAGCAGCTTACAACTAGAGACTAACTATGGCTACACCTTC
>TRBV20-1|.|few|TRBJ2-7
CSASSGATTYEQYF
TGCAGTGCTAGCTCGGGGGCTACTACCTACGAGCAGTACTTC
>TRBV30|.|.|TRBJ2-3
CAWSFGLLADTQYF
TGTGCCTGGAGCTTCGGGCTTCTAGCAGATACGCAGTATTTT
>TRBV7-8|TRBD1|many|TRBJ2-2
CASSRDRGNLVGELFF
TGTGCCAGCAGCCGGGACAGGGGGAACCTTGTTGGGGAGCTGTTTTTT
>TRBV12-5|.|many|TRBJ1-2
CASGLGDVRTQVYTF
TGTGCTAGTGGTTTGGGGGACGTGAGAACTCAGGTCTACACCTTC
>TRBV5-1|.|many|TRBJ1-5
CASSFEGSQPQHF
TGCGCCAGCAGCTTCGAGGGGTCCCAGCCCCAGCATTTT
>TRBV4-1|.|many|TRBJ1-2
CASSQDGGGLIHGYTF
TGCGCCAGCAGCCAAGACGGAGGAGGTTTAATCCATGGCTACACCTTC
>TRBV10-2|TRBD1|many|TRBJ1-1
CASRGQGMATEAFF
TGCGCCAGCAGAGGACAGGGTATGGCGACTGAAGCTTTCTTT
>TRBV29-1|.|.|TRBJ1-2
CSVARGGNYGYTF
TGCAGCGTTGCCAGGGGAGGCAACTATGGCTACACCTTC
>TRBV6-2/TRBV6-3|.|many|TRBJ1-5
CASKRDSGTQPQHF
TGTGCCAGCAAGCGGGACTCGGGGACTCAGCCCCAGCATTTT
>TRBV4-3|.|many|TRBJ2-2
CASSPHASVFTNTGELFF
TGCGCCAGCAGCCCCCACGCGTCGGTGTTCACGAACACCGGGGAGCTGTTTTTT
>TRBV29-1|TRBD1|many|TRBJ2-7
CSGTGSSYEQYF
TGCAGCGGGACAGGGAGCTCCTACGAGCAGTACTTC
>TRBV11-2|.|many|TRBJ2-7
CASSLDWADYEQYF
TGTGCCAGCAGCTTGGATTGGGCCGATTACGAGCAGTACTTC
>TRBV20-1|.|many|TRBJ1-2
CSATLRREFYGYTF
TGCAGTGCTACCCTTCGCCGGGAATTTTATGGCTACACCTTC
>TRBV14|.|few|TRBJ2-6
CASSQESSGANVLTF
TGTGCCAGCAGCCAAGAAAGCTCTGGGGCCAACGTCCTGACTTTC
>TRBV24-1|TRBD1|many|TRBJ2-1
CATGDRVRNEQFF
TGTGCCACCGGGGACAGGGTCAGGAATGAGCAGTTCTTC
>TRBV7-2|TRBD1|many|TRBJ2-1
CASRPGTEKYNEQFF
TGTGCCAGCAGGCCCGGGACAGAAAAGTACAATGAGCAGTTCTTC
>TRBV7-2|TRBD2|many|TRBJ2-3
CASSPRTSGYTQYF
TGTGCCAGCAGCCCACGGACTAGCGGTTATACGCAGTATTTT
>TRBV7-2|.|many|TRBJ1-1
CASSLGLTPNTEAFF
TGTGCCAGCAGCTTAGGGCTAACCCCGAACACTGAAGCTTTCTTT
>TRBV7-2|.|many|TRBJ2-5
CASSFGRRYQETQYF
TGTGCCAGCAGCTTTGGGCGGAGATACCAAGAGACCCAGTACTTC
>TRBV7-4|.|.|TRBJ2-5
CASSLVGALETQYF
TGTGCCAGCAGCTTAGTGGGAGCGTTGGAGACCCAGTACTTC
>TRBV29-1|TRBD1|many|TRBJ2-7
CSVDPTGSEQYF
TGCAGCGTTGACCCGACAGGGAGCGAGCAGTACTTC
>TRBV28|TRBD1|many|TRBJ1-2
CASIPQGWDYGYTF
TGTGCCAGCATCCCACAGGGGTGGGACTATGGCTACACCTTC
>TRBV7-8|TRBD1|few|TRBJ1-4
CASSTNRGEGEKLFF
TGTGCCAGCAGCACCAACAGGGGGGAGGGTGAAAAACTGTTTTTT
>TRBV20-1|TRBD1|many|TRBJ2-5
CSARGQGQETQYF
TGCAGTGCGAGAGGACAGGGGCAAGAGACCCAGTACTTC
>TRBV6-5|TRBD1|many|TRBJ1-1
CASSSGQGAQRNTEAFF
TGTGCCAGCAGTTCGGGACAGGGCGCCCAAAGGAACACTGAAGCTTTCTTT
>TRBV28|.|many|TRBJ1-4
CASRPEGTNEKLFF
TGTGCCAGCAGGCCAGAGGGGACTAATGAAAAACTGTTTTTT
>TRBV10-3|.|many|TRBJ1-1
CAISDAWGTEAFF
TGTGCCATCAGTGATGCCTGGGGCACTGAAGCTTTCTTT
>TRBV20-1|.|many|TRBJ1-1
CSARAGANTEAFF
TGCAGTGCTAGGGCAGGGGCGAACACTGAAGCTTTCTTT
>TRBV7-2|TRBD1|many|TRBJ2-5
CASSSGQLQTETQYF
TGTGCCAGCAGCTCGGGACAGCTCCAAACAGAGACCCAGTACTTC
>TRBV7-2|TRBD2|many|TRBJ2-5
CASRRTSGGGSETQYF
TGTGCCAGCAGACGCACTAGCGGGGGTGGCAGCGAGACCCAGTACTTC
>TRBV10-2|.|many|TRBJ1-1
CASSDLNRVTEAFF
TGCGCCAGCAGTGATCTCAACAGGGTCACTGAAGCTTTCTTT
>TRBV7-2|.|many|TRBJ2-5
CASSLGLQYQETQYF
TGTGCCAGCAGCTTAGGGCTACAGTACCAAGAGACCCAGTACTTC
>TRBV2|TRBD1|many|TRBJ2-7
CASSDSRDRDTYEQYF
TGTGCCAGCAGTGATTCCCGGGACAGGGACACCTACGAGCAGTACTTC
>TRBV7-9|.|.|TRBJ1-1
CASVGPGWTEAFF
TGTGCCAGTGTGGGGCCAGGTTGGACTGAAGCTTTCTTT
>TRBV7-2|TRBD1|many|TRBJ1-1
CASSLDRGKAFF
TGTGCCAGCAGCCTGGACAGGGGGAAAGCTTTCTTT
>TRBV11-3|.|many|TRBJ1-1
CASSSGRLGEAFF
TGTGCCAGCAGCTCGGGCCGACTGGGAGAAGCTTTCTTT
>TRBV7-2|TRBD2|many|TRBJ2-5
CASSLVQRGQETQYF
TGTGCCAGCAGCTTAGTTCAGCGGGGGCAAGAGACCCAGTACTTC
>TRBV7-6|.|many|TRBJ2-2
CASSLAGGTNTGELFF
TGTGCCAGCAGCTTAGCGGGGGGCACGAACACCGGGGAGCTGTTTTTT
>TRBV25-1|.|many|TRBJ2-5
CASSLQKSGGETQYF
TGTGCCAGCAGTTTGCAGAAATCCGGTGGGGAGACCCAGTACTTC
>TRBV5-5|.|many|TRBJ2-7
CASSPDPGVNYEQYF
TGTGCCAGCAGCCCCGACCCAGGGGTAAACTACGAGCAGTACTTC
>TRBV7-2|TRBD1|many|TRBJ1-5
CASGTGGQQPQHF
TGTGCCAGCGGGACAGGGGGCCAGCAGCCCCAGCATTTT
>TRBV7-2|.|few|TRBJ1-1
CASSLLTWGAFF
TGTGCCAGCAGCTTACTTACGTGGGGAGCTTTCTTT
>TRBV20-1|TRBD1|many|TRBJ1-5
CSADRQGASNQPQHF
TGCAGTGCAGATCGACAGGGGGCGTCCAATCAGCCCCAGCATTTT
>TRBV7-2|.|many|TRBJ1-1
CASSLGSLNTEAFF
TGTGCCAGCAGCTTAGGTAGTCTGAACACTGAAGCTTTCTTT